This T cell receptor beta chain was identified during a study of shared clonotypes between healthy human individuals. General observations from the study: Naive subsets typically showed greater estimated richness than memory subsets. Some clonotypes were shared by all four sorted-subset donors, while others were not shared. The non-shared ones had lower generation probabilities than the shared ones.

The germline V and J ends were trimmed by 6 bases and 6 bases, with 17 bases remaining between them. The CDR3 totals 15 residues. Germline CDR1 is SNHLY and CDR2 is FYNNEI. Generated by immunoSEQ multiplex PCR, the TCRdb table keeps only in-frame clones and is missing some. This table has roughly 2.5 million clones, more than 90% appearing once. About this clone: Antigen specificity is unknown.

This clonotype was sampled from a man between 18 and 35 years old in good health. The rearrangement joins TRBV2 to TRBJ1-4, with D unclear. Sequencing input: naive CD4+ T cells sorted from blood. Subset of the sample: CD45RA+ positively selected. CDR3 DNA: TGTGCCAGCAGGTACGAGGCAGGATCGTATGAAAAACTGTTTTTT. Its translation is CASRYEAGSYEKLFF.